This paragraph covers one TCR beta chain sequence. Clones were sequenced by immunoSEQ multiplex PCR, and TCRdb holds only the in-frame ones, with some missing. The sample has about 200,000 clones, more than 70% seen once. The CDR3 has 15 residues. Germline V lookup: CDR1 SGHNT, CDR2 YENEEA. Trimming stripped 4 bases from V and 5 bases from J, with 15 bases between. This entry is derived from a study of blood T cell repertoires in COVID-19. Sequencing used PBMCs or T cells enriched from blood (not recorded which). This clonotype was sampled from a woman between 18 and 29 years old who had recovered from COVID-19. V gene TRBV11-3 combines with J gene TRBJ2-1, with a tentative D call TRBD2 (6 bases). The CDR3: CASSSSSGGDNEQFF. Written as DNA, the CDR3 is TGTGCCAGCAGCTCTAGCTCCGGGGGTGACAATGAGCAGTTCTTC.